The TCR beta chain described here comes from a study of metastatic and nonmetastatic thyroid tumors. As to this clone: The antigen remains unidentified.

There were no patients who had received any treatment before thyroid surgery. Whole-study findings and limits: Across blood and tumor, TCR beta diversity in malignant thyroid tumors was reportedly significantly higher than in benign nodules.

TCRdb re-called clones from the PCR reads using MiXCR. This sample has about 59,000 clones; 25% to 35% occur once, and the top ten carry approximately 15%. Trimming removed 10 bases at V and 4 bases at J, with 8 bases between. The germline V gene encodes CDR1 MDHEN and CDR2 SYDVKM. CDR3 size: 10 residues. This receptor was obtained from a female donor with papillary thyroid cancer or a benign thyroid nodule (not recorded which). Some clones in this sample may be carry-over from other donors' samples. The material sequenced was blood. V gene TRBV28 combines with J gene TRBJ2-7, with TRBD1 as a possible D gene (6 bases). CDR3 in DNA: TGTGCCACCGGACAGTACGAGCAGTACTTC. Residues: CATGQYEQYF.